This is a list of T cell receptor beta chains from one sample in a study of CD8 T cells in Susac syndrome. TCRdb ran MiXCR on the immunoSEQ multiplex PCR reads and lists one entry per CDR3 protein. The sample holds some 140,000 distinct CDR3 sequences, 65% to 90% seen once. Sequenced: CD8+ T cells from PBMCs. Source of these receptors: a human donor with multiple sclerosis. Each CDR3 is given with its conserved first and last residue. The D gene is left open where the match is weak. Rows give clone size only sometimes, using once, few, many, or a class for an expanded clone.

abundance	v_gene	j_gene	d_gene	CDR3nt	CDR3aa
NA	TRBV7-9	TRBJ2-1	NA	TGTGCCAGCAGCTTGGACAGTTTAAGGGAGCAGTTCTTC	CASSLDSLREQFF
NA	TRBV12-3/TRBV12-4	TRBJ2-1	NA	TGTGCCAGCAGCCTCGATGCCCTTGAGCAGTTCTTC	CASSLDALEQFF
NA	TRBV2	TRBJ2-7	TRBD2	TGTGCCAGCAGTGAACGGGAGGTGAGAAGAGGGAATACCTACGAGCAGTACTTC	CASSEREVRRGNTYEQYF
NA	TRBV19	TRBJ2-6	TRBD1	TGTGCCACCCTGGGGGATCCACTCGACAGGGTTGGGGCCAACGTCCTGACTTTC	CATLGDPLDRVGANVLTF
NA	TRBV5-4	TRBJ2-1	NA	TGTGCCAGCAGCTTGAAGGGCTATGAGCAGTTCTTC	CASSLKGYEQFF
few	TRBV19	TRBJ1-2	NA	TGTGCCAGTAGTATAGGACGGATAAAAGGCTACACCTTC	CASSIGRIKGYTF
NA	TRBV5-1	TRBJ2-1	TRBD1	TGCGCCAGCAGCCTCCGGACAGGGTCCTACAATGAGCAGTTCTTC	CASSLRTGSYNEQFF
NA	TRBV2	TRBJ2-1	TRBD2	TGTGCCAGCAGTGAAGCGCTCGGGAGGGGCTCCTACAATGAGCAGTTCTTC	CASSEALGRGSYNEQFF
NA	TRBV27	TRBJ1-5	NA	TGTGCCAGCGCTGGGGTGGGAGATCAGCCCCAGCATTTT	CASAGVGDQPQHF
NA	TRBV5-4	TRBJ2-2	NA	TGTGCCACCCTAGACGGCTTGAACACCGGGGAGCTGTTTTTT	CATLDGLNTGELFF
NA	TRBV9	TRBJ2-1	NA	TGTGCCAGCAGCGCGACGTGGAATGAGCAGTTCTTC	CASSATWNEQFF
NA	TRBV7-9	TRBJ2-2	NA	TGTGCCAGCAGCTTAGTGGGGAACACCGGGGAGCTGTTTTTT	CASSLVGNTGELFF
once	TRBV15	TRBJ2-2	NA	TGTGCCACCAGCGGGACATCGAACACCGGGGAGCTGTTTTTT	CATSGTSNTGELFF
NA	TRBV19	TRBJ1-1	TRBD1	TGTGCCAGTAGTTCGGGACAGGGGTACACTGAAGCTTTCTTT	CASSSGQGYTEAFF
NA	TRBV6-5	TRBJ1-3	NA	TGTGCCAGCAGTTACTCGAAGGCTTTCTCTGGAAACACCATATATTTT	CASSYSKAFSGNTIYF
NA	TRBV3-1	TRBJ2-5	TRBD2	TGTGCCAGCAGCCAAGGTTTTGGGCTAGCGGGAATCCAAGAGACCCAGTACTTC	CASSQGFGLAGIQETQYF
NA	TRBV12-3/TRBV12-4	TRBJ1-4	TRBD1	TGTGCCAGCAGTATCGGACAGGGGGCGTCTAATGAAAAACTGTTTTTT	CASSIGQGASNEKLFF
NA	TRBV28	TRBJ2-7	NA	TGTGCCAGCAGTTTGCTCCGCCAGGGCTCCTACGAGCAGTACTTC	CASSLLRQGSYEQYF
NA	TRBV27	TRBJ1-5	TRBD1	TGTGCCAGCAGTTTATCGGCAGGGGGCACGAATCAGCCCCAGCATTTT	CASSLSAGGTNQPQHF
once	TRBV6-2/TRBV6-3	TRBJ2-1	TRBD2	TGTGCCAGCATGGGACTAGCCGCCAACAATGAGCAGTTCTTC	CASMGLAANNEQFF
once	TRBV2	TRBJ1-4	NA	TGTGCCAGCAGTGAAGGTCTCCGGTTGGGAACTAATGAAAAACTGTTTTTT	CASSEGLRLGTNEKLFF
NA	TRBV7-9	TRBJ2-3	NA	TGTGCCAGCAGCTTAGCGTGGGGGGACACAGATACGCAGTATTTT	CASSLAWGDTDTQYF
NA	TRBV9	TRBJ1-1	TRBD1	TGTGCCAGCAGCATCTCCGGGACAGGGGGCACTGAAGCTTTCTTT	CASSISGTGGTEAFF
few	TRBV12-3/TRBV12-4	TRBJ1-5	NA	TGTGCCAGCAGTCAACAGGGTTATAGCAATCAGCCCCAGCATTTT	CASSQQGYSNQPQHF
once	TRBV7-9	TRBJ2-1	TRBD1	TGTGCCAGCAGCAGCACAGGGGGCGTTGGGAATGAGCAGTTCTTC	CASSSTGGVGNEQFF
NA	TRBV6-5	TRBJ2-1	NA	TGTGCCAGCAGTTACTCGGGGGGCGGATACAATGAGCAGTTCTTC	CASSYSGGGYNEQFF
NA	TRBV6-2/TRBV6-3	TRBJ2-1	TRBD1	TGTGCCAGCATCGAAAGGTTAGGGGGCGCCTACAATGAGCAGTTCTTC	CASIERLGGAYNEQFF
NA	TRBV3-1	TRBJ2-3	NA	TGTGCCAGCAGCCAAGATAGGTCAGATACGCAGTATTTT	CASSQDRSDTQYF
NA	TRBV18	TRBJ2-5	NA	TGTGCCAGCTCTCCCCCTGACAGCCAAGAGACCCAGTACTTC	CASSPPDSQETQYF
NA	TRBV20-1	TRBJ1-1	NA	TGCAGTGCTAGAGATCCCCGGGTAAGGGCCCTTCTCTATGAAGCTTTCTTT	CSARDPRVRALLYEAFF
NA	TRBV4-1	TRBJ1-2	NA	TGCGCCAGCACCCCATCACGGGCGAGTATCTATGGCTACACCTTC	CASTPSRASIYGYTF
few	TRBV30	TRBJ1-2	NA	TGTGCCTGGACTGGCGGGGAAGCCTATGGCTACACCTTC	CAWTGGEAYGYTF
NA	TRBV28	TRBJ2-1	TRBD2	TGTGCCAGCAGTTTAGTTACTAGCGGGTCCTACAATGAGCAGTTCTTC	CASSLVTSGSYNEQFF
NA	TRBV20-1	TRBJ1-2	NA	TGCAGTGCTCCACCTCAGGGAACTAACTATGGCTACACCTTC	CSAPPQGTNYGYTF
once	TRBV27	TRBJ2-3	NA	TGTGCCAGCAGTTTTGAAGGCACAGATACGCAGTATTTT	CASSFEGTDTQYF
NA	TRBV27	TRBJ2-5	NA	TGTGCCAGCACGATGGTAGGGGGTGAAGAGACCCAGTACTTC	CASTMVGGEETQYF
NA	TRBV6-4	TRBJ2-6	TRBD1	TGTGCCAGCGGGGACAGGGTAGACGGGGCCAACGTCCTGACTTTC	CASGDRVDGANVLTF
NA	TRBV28	TRBJ1-1	NA	TGTGCCAGCAGTTTTGCAGGGCTAAACGAAGCTTTCTTT	CASSFAGLNEAFF
NA	TRBV12-3/TRBV12-4	TRBJ1-1	NA	TGTGCCAGTCTCTATCGGGTGAACACTGAAGCTTTCTTT	CASLYRVNTEAFF
NA	TRBV2	TRBJ1-2	TRBD1	TGTGCCAGCAGGCTAGGGACAGGGAACCCACGAGATGGCTACACCTTC	CASRLGTGNPRDGYTF
NA	TRBV27	TRBJ2-7	NA	TGTGCCAGCAGTTTAAGGGGGATGGTCTACGAGCAGTACTTC	CASSLRGMVYEQYF
NA	TRBV6-2/TRBV6-3	TRBJ2-1	NA	TGTGCCAGCAGGTCTCTGTCGGACAATGAGCAGTTCTTC	CASRSLSDNEQFF
NA	TRBV7-9	TRBJ1-2	NA	TGTGCCAGCAGCTTGACTAAGACAGCCGGGGATGGCTACACCTTC	CASSLTKTAGDGYTF
NA	TRBV7-2	TRBJ2-2	NA	TGTGCCAGCAGCTTTCTTTCGACCGGGGAGCTGTTTTTT	CASSFLSTGELFF
NA	TRBV27	TRBJ2-1	NA	TGTGCCAGCAGTTTGTGGGCTAGCGTGGCAGCTGAGCAGTTCTTC	CASSLWASVAAEQFF
NA	TRBV19	TRBJ1-5	NA	TGTGCCAGTAGTATAATATTCACTCAGGAGCCCCAGCATTTT	CASSIIFTQEPQHF
NA	TRBV7-9	TRBJ1-5	NA	TGTGCCAGCAGCCCTCCAAATCAGCCCCAGCATTTT	CASSPPNQPQHF
NA	TRBV4-1	TRBJ2-6	NA	TGCGCCAGCAGCTACGACCCCGGAGGGCTCGGGGCCAACGTCCTGACTTTC	CASSYDPGGLGANVLTF